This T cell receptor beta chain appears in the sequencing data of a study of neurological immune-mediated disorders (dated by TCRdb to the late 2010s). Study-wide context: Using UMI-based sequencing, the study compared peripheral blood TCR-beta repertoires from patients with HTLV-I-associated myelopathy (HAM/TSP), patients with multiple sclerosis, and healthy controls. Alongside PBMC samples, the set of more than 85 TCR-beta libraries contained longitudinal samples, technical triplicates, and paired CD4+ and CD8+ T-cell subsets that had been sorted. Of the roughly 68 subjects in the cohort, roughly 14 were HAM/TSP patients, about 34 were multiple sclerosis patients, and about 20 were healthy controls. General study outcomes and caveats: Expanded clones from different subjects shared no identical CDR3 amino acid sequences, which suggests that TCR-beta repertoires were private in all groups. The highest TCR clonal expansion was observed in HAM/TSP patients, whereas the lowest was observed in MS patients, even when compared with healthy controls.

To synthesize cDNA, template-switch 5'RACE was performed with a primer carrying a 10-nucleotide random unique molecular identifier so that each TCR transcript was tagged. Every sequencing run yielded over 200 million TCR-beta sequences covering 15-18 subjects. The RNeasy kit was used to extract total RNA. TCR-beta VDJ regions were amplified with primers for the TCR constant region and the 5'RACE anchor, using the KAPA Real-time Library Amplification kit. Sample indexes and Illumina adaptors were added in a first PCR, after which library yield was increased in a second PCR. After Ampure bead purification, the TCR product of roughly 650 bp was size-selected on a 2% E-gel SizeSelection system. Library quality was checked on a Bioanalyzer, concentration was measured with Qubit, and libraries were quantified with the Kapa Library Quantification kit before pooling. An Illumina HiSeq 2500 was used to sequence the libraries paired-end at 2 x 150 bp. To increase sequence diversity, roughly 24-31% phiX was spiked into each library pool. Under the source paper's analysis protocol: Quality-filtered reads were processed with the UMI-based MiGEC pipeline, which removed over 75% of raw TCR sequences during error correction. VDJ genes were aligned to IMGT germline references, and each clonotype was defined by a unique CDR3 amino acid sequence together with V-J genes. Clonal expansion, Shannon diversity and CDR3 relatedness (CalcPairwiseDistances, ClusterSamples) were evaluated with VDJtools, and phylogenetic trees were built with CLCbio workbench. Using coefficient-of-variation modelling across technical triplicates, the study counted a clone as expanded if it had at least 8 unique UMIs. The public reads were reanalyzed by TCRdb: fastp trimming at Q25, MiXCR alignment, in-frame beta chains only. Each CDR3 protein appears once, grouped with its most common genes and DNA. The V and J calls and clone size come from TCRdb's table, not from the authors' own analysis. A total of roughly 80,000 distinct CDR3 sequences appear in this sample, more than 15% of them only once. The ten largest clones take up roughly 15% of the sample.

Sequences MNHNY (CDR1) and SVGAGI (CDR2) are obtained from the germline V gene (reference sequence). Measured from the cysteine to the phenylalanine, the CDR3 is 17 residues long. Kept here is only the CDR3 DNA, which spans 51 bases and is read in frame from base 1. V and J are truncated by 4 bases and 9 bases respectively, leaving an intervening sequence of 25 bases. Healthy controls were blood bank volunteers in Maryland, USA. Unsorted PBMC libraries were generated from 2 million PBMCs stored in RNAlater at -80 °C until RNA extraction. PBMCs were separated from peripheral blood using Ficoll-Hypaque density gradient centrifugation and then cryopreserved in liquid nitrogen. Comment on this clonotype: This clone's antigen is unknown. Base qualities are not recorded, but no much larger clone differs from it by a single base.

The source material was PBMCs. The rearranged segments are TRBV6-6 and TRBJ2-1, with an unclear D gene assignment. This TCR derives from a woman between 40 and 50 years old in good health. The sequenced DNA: TGTGCCAGCAGTTCCTTGGAAAGCGTGGGCCAGATCGGTGAGCAGTTCTTC. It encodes CASSSLESVGQIGEQFF.